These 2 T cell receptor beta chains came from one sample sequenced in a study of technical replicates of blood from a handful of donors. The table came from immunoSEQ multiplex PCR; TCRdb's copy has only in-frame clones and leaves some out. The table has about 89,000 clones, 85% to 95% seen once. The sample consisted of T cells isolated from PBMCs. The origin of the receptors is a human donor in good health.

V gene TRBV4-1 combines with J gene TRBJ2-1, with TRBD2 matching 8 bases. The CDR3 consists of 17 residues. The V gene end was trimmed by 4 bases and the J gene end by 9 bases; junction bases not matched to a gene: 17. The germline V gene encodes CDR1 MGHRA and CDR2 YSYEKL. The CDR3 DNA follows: TGCGCCAGCAGCCCAACAAGATCCCAGCGGGAGCATACTGAGCAGTTCTTC. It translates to CASSPTRSQREHTEQFF.

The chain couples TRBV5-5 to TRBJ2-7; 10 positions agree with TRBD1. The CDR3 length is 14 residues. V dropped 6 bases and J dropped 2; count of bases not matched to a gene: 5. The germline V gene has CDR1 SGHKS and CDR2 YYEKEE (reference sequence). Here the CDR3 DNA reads TGTGCCAGCACAACCGGGACAGGGGCCTACGAGCAGTACTTC. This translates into CASTTGTGAYEQYF.